The clone carrying this T cell receptor (beta chain) has only one observation. The data originate from a study of OX40 agonist ivuxolimab in advanced cancers. Germline V CDR1 and CDR2: SQVTM, ANQGSEA. The CDR3 is 13 amino acids. Trimming cost V 6 bases and J 4 bases; bases outside gene matches: 6. The method was immunoSEQ multiplex PCR; TCRdb's version includes in-frame clones alone and lacks a portion of them. Of roughly 79,000 clones listed, less than 95% were seen once; the top ten hold approximately 11%. The study sampled blood at baseline, cycle 4 day 1, and cycle 7 day 1. The sequence derives from an adult with an advanced solid tumor such as melanoma, head and neck, liver or kidney cancer. The sequencing here drew on CD4+ or CD8+ T cells sorted from blood, taken in a trial of the OX40 agonist ivuxolimab. The chain uses TRBV29-1 and TRBJ1-3; TRBD1 agrees at 7 bases. As DNA, the CDR3 is TGCAGCGTCTTGACAGGGCCGGGAAACACCATATATTTT. Residues: CSVLTGPGNTIYF.